This TCR beta chain appears in the sequencing data of a study of T cell clonotyping in hematopoietic cell transplantation. General study findings and limits: Graft donor and pretransplant recipient Inverse Simpson Index values predicted broader posttransplant TCR diversity. Recipient TCR diversity dropped after transplant; expanded clonotypes rose from day 30 to 180.

Produced via immunoSEQ multiplex PCR; TCRdb's table is partial and in-frame only. The sample holds roughly 1,500 clones; 75% to 85% are singletons and the top ten take around 4.9%. The CDR3 loop spans 16 amino acids. The germline V gene encodes CDR1 LNHDA and CDR2 SQIVND (reference sequence). The germline V and J ends were trimmed by 5 bases and 0 bases, with 16 bases remaining between them. Recipients were bled about 28 days pretransplant and at posttransplant days 30, 100, 180. In the case of this clone: Its antigen is unidentified.

The sample here was PBMCs, taken 30 days after allogeneic stem cell transplant. This rearrangement joins TRBV19 to TRBJ1-1, with a possible D match to TRBD1 (5 bases). This clonotype was sampled from a male patient aged 25 to 39 who had an allogeneic stem cell transplant, so T cells may come from the graft donor. Some clones in this sample may be carry-over from other donors' samples. The CDR3 loop is CASSPSGGRMNTEAFF. The CDR3 DNA sequence: TGTGCCAGTAGTCCCTCCGGGGGGAGGATGAACACTGAAGCTTTCTTT.